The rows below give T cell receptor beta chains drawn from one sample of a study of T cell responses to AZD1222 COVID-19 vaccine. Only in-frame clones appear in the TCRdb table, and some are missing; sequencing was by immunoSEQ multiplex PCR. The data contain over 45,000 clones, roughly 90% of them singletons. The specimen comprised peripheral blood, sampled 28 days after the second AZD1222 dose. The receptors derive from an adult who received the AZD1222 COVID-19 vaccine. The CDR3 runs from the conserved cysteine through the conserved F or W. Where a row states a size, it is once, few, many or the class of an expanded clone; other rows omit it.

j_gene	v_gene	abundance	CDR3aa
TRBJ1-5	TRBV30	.	CAWTGGTGVGQPQHF
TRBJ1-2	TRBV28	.	CASRPGGAGYTF
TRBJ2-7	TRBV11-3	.	CASSHQRLSYEQYF
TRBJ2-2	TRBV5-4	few	CASSIRFSGRNTGELFF
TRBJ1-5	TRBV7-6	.	CASSLGQGGSNQPQHF
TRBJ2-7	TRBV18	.	CASSPPAGGYEQYF
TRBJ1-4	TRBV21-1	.	CASSTHRDRDNEKLFF
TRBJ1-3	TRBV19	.	CASSTSGDSGNTIYF
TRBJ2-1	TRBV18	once	CASSPPSRAEDEQFF
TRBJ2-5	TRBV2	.	CASSEGLAGETQYF
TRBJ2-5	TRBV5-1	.	CASSLSSLGSKQETQYF
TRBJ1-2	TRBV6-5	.	CASSYGTQGGYTF
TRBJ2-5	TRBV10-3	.	CAISESQGRETQYF
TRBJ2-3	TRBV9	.	CASSSGGGPDTQYF
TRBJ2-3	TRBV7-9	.	CASSLGRGRRIDTDTQYF
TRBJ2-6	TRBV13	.	CASSLGRSSGANVLTF
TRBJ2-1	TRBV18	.	CASSPMGHTYNEQFF
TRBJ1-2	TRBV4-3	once	CASSQGRTGRPYGYTF
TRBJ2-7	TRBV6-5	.	CASSRPSGRPHEQYF
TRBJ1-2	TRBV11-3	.	CASSGGTGYGYTF
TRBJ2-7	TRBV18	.	CASSPRENYEQYF
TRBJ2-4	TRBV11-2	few	CASSPSIWGARVKNIQYF
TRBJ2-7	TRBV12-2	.	CASRLDSSYEQYF
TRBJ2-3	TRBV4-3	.	CASSQEGRGSTDTQYF
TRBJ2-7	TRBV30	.	CAWSVLGLAGEQYF
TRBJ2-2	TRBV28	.	CASSLDSGGELFF
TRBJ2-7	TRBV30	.	CAWTGGGHEQYF
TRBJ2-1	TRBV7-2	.	CASSYSPNNEQFF
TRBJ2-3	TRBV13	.	CASSIGLAPADTQYF
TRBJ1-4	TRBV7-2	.	CASSLGDLRGQEKLFF
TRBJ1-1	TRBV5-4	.	CASSLGPAGNTEAFF
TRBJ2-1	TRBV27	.	CASSFRLAGIYEQFF